Listed below are T cell receptor beta chains from one sample, sequenced in a study of blood T cells in healthy people across ages. TCRdb reprocessed the 5' RACE reads with MiXCR, giving one entry per CDR3 protein. Of roughly 800,000 distinct CDR3 sequences in the sample, roughly 53% were seen once. Sequencing used blood. The origin of the receptors is a man older than 75 in good health. The CDR3 runs from the conserved cysteine through the conserved F or W. Fields, in order: J gene, D gene, clone size, V gene, CDR3 DNA, CDR3 protein. A D gene is named only where the DNA matches it firmly. Clone size is stated in some rows and not others, as once, few, many or a class when expanded.

j_gene: TRBJ2-5
d_gene: TRBD1
abundance: few
v_gene: TRBV11-2
CDR3nt: TGTGCCAGCAGCACTCCGACAGGGTTGGGGACCCAGTACTTC
CDR3aa: CASSTPTGLGTQYF

j_gene: TRBJ2-1
d_gene: .
abundance: few
v_gene: TRBV7-2
CDR3nt: TGTGCCAGCAGCTTAGTGGTAGTCAATGAGCAGTTCTTC
CDR3aa: CASSLVVVNEQFF

j_gene: TRBJ2-6
d_gene: .
abundance: .
v_gene: TRBV9
CDR3nt: TGTGCCAGCAGCGTAGATGGCGGGTTCTCTGGGGCCAACGTCCTGACTTTC
CDR3aa: CASSVDGGFSGANVLTF

j_gene: TRBJ2-2
d_gene: .
abundance: once
v_gene: TRBV5-1
CDR3nt: TGCGCCAGCACCTGGACGGAACAGAACACCGGGGAGCTGTTTTTT
CDR3aa: CASTWTEQNTGELFF

j_gene: TRBJ1-4
d_gene: .
abundance: once
v_gene: TRBV4-1
CDR3nt: TGCGCCAGCAGCCAGGAGGGCGTTGCAACTAATGAAAAACTGTTTTTT
CDR3aa: CASSQEGVATNEKLFF

j_gene: TRBJ2-1
d_gene: .
abundance: .
v_gene: TRBV28
CDR3nt: TGTGCCAGCAGTTTATTGGCCTATGAGCAGTTCTTC
CDR3aa: CASSLLAYEQFF

j_gene: TRBJ1-4
d_gene: .
abundance: .
v_gene: TRBV7-8
CDR3nt: TGTGCCAGCAGGCTCCGGGCGGGCGAAAAACTGTTTTTT
CDR3aa: CASRLRAGEKLFF

j_gene: TRBJ2-7
d_gene: TRBD2
abundance: few
v_gene: TRBV3-1
CDR3nt: TGTGCCAGCAGCCAAGGCGGGACTAGCGGATACGAGCAGTACTTC
CDR3aa: CASSQGGTSGYEQYF

j_gene: TRBJ2-1
d_gene: TRBD2
abundance: .
v_gene: TRBV7-9
CDR3nt: TGTGCCAGCATACCCTCGGTACTAGCGGGAATCTACAATGAGCAGTTCTTC
CDR3aa: CASIPSVLAGIYNEQFF

j_gene: TRBJ1-1
d_gene: .
abundance: once
v_gene: TRBV24-1
CDR3nt: TGTGCCACCAGACCCGGCGGTTTCGATACTGAAGCTTTCTTT
CDR3aa: CATRPGGFDTEAFF